The clone carrying this T cell receptor (beta chain) occurred many times. Antigen: not known. The source of the sample is a study of blood T cells in healthy people across ages. Overall study: Per two T cells, template switching captured roughly one barcoded beta molecule. The study's findings and limits: When set beside aged donors, long-lived donors presented more naive CD4+ cells and higher diversity. There was a strong correlation between TCR beta diversity and naive T cell percentage.

There are 16 residues in the CDR3. A second PCR, run for roughly 7 to 12 cycles, used a sample-barcoded 5' primer plus a J-beta primer mix. Each single sample gave us at least 3 million CDR3-containing paired-end reads. TCRdb analysed the 5' RACE reads with MiXCR anew, one entry per CDR3 protein. The profile covers 700,000 to 850,000 distinct CDR3 sequences, with around 36% appearing a single time and about an eighth taken by the ten largest. The chain carries TRBV21-1 and TRBJ2-5; TRBD2, as called in the table, went unchecked against the DNA. TRBV21-1 is deemed a pseudogene. This receptor was taken from a man between 18 and 29 years old in good health. Sequenced: blood. CDR3 protein: CASSNPGLHRQETQYF. CDR3 nucleotides: TGTGCCAGCAGCAACCCGGGCCTCCATAGACAAGAGACCCAGTACTTC.